These T cell receptor beta chains were read from a single sample in a study of shared clonotypes between healthy human individuals. Clones were read by immunoSEQ multiplex PCR, and TCRdb kept only the in-frame ones, dropping some. The table records about 1.1 million clones, around 78% of them present only once. Specimen: memory CD4+ T cells from PBMCs. All receptors come from a man aged 18 to 35 in good health. Some clones in this sample may be carry-over from other donors' samples. Each CDR3 is given with its conserved first and last residue. Fields, in order: CDR3 protein, CDR3 DNA, J gene, V gene, D gene, clone size. The D gene is left open where the match is weak. Expanded clones are given a class, and other clones once, few, many or no size at all.

CASKGQLFNQPQHF TGTGCCAGCAAGGGACAGTTATTCAATCAGCCCCAGCATTTT TRBJ1-5 TRBV28 TRBD1 .
CASSYEPYGYTF TGTGCCAGCAGTTACGAGCCCTATGGCTACACCTTC TRBJ1-2 TRBV6-6 . .
CASSYTGAGNEQFF TGTGCCAGCAGTTACACGGGAGCGGGGAATGAGCAGTTCTTC TRBJ2-1 TRBV6-6 TRBD2 many
CASSPPLAGFTDTQYF TGTGCCAGCAGTCCCCCCTTAGCGGGCTTCACAGATACGCAGTATTTT TRBJ2-3 TRBV28 TRBD2 few
CAWSAGYSYEQYF TGTGCCTGGAGTGCGGGGTACTCCTACGAGCAGTACTTC TRBJ2-7 TRBV30 . .
CASSPTATGNYEQYF TGTGCCAGCAGCCCAACGGCCACGGGAAACTACGAGCAGTACTTC TRBJ2-7 TRBV11-2 . .
CSVPPDGGETQYF TGCAGCGTCCCGCCGGACGGTGGGGAGACCCAGTACTTC TRBJ2-5 TRBV29-1 . .
CASTQAGSDTQYF TGTGCCAGCACCCAAGCGGGGTCAGATACGCAGTATTTT TRBJ2-3 TRBV6-5 TRBD2 .
CASLASPQTYNEQFF TGTGCAAGTCTCGCTAGCCCCCAAACTTACAATGAGCAGTTCTTC TRBJ2-1 TRBV12-2 . few
CASKRQRNQPQHF TGTGCCAGCAAGCGGCAGCGTAATCAGCCCCAGCATTTT TRBJ1-5 TRBV6-5 . .
CASSFNAPGQGYEQYF TGTGCCAGCAGCTTCAACGCCCCGGGACAGGGCTACGAGCAGTACTTC TRBJ2-7 TRBV11-1 TRBD1 .
CASSIGVGGSGRETQYF TGTGCCAGTAGTATAGGGGTAGGCGGTAGCGGGAGAGAGACCCAGTACTTC TRBJ2-5 TRBV19 TRBD2 .
CASSLWTSGDYEQYF TGCGCCAGCAGCCTTTGGACTAGCGGGGACTACGAGCAGTACTTC TRBJ2-7 TRBV5-1 TRBD2 .
CASSADGQGEKLFF TGCGCCAGCAGCGCTGACGGACAGGGCGAAAAACTGTTTTTT TRBJ1-4 TRBV5-1 TRBD1 .
CASILGPSSYNEQFF TGTGCCAGCATCTTGGGACCCAGCTCCTACAATGAGCAGTTCTTC TRBJ2-1 TRBV2 . .
CSVEGLAMNEQFF TGCAGCGTTGAAGGACTAGCGATGAATGAGCAGTTCTTC TRBJ2-1 TRBV29-1 TRBD2 .
CARPRGPRAGGHTDTQYF TGTGCCAGACCCCGCGGACCCCGGGCGGGAGGACACACAGATACGCAGTATTTT TRBJ2-3 TRBV9 TRBD2 .
CASNPTISNQPQHF TGTGCCAGTAACCCGACGATCAGCAATCAGCCCCAGCATTTT TRBJ1-5 TRBV19 . .
CASSLSGLIGELFF TGTGCCAGCAGTTTATCAGGGCTGATCGGGGAGCTGTTTTTT TRBJ2-2 TRBV28 . .
CASSSRTAGNTIYF TGTGCCAGCAGTTCTAGGACAGCTGGAAACACCATATATTTT TRBJ1-3 TRBV28 . .
CASSATVNTEAFF TGTGCCAGCAGTGCGACAGTGAACACTGAAGCTTTCTTT TRBJ1-1 TRBV6-1 . .
CASSLQTGPLTPYEQYF TGTGCCAGCAGCTTACAGACAGGGCCTCTTACCCCCTACGAGCAGTACTTC TRBJ2-7 TRBV5-6 TRBD1 .
CASSSSGGEQYF TGTGCCAGCAGCTCCTCCGGAGGCGAGCAGTACTTC TRBJ2-7 TRBV7-3 . .
CASGKGARGSYEQYF TGCGCCAGCGGCAAAGGGGCCAGGGGCTCCTACGAGCAGTACTTC TRBJ2-7 TRBV5-1 . .
CASSSGTGTGVKQYF TGTGCCAGCAGCTCCGGAACCGGGACAGGGGTTAAGCAGTACTTC TRBJ2-7 TRBV11-2 TRBD1 .
CASSLAMKGEAFF TGTGCCAGCAGCTTAGCCATGAAGGGTGAAGCTTTCTTT TRBJ1-1 TRBV7-2 . .
CASSDSAGGYEQYF TGTGCCAGCAGTGACTCCGCAGGGGGGTACGAGCAATACTTC TRBJ2-7 TRBV25-1 . .
CSVARQTNTGELFF TGCAGCGTTGCTAGACAAACGAACACCGGGGAGCTGTTTTTT TRBJ2-2 TRBV29-1 . .
CASSYSTSSEYNEQFF TGTGCCAGCAGTTACTCGACGTCTAGCGAGTACAATGAGCAGTTCTTC TRBJ2-1 TRBV6-5 . few
CASTRLDRTGELFF TGTGCCAGCACTAGACTAGATCGGACCGGGGAGCTGTTTTTT TRBJ2-2 TRBV2 . .
CASSSGTSGRAKTQYF TGTGCCAGCAGCTCAGGAACTAGCGGGAGGGCGAAGACCCAGTACTTC TRBJ2-5 TRBV5-5 TRBD2 .
CASSASRGQGIGQYF TGTGCCAGCAGCGCCAGCCGGGGACAGGGTATAGGGCAGTACTTC TRBJ2-7 TRBV6-1 TRBD1 .
CSVDTDTQYF TGCAGCGTTGATACAGACACGCAGTATTTT TRBJ2-3 TRBV29-1 . few
CASSDRQGRPGTAYNEQFF TGTGCCAGCAGTGATCGACAGGGGAGACCGGGAACGGCCTACAATGAGCAGTTCTTC TRBJ2-1 TRBV2 TRBD1 once
CASTPQLVSTDTQYF TGTGCCAGCACCCCTCAGCTGGTGAGCACAGATACGCAGTATTTT TRBJ2-3 TRBV25-1 . .
CASSFGRGDGYTF TGTGCCAGCAGCTTCGGCAGGGGAGATGGCTACACCTTC TRBJ1-2 TRBV7-9 . .
CASSLMSFERETQYF TGTGCCAGCAGCTTGATGTCCTTCGAAAGGGAGACCCAGTACTTC TRBJ2-5 TRBV5-6 . .
CASSLRPTSTDTQYF TGTGCCAGCAGCTTAAGGCCCACTAGCACAGATACGCAGTATTTT TRBJ2-3 TRBV7-3 . .
CAISEWQGISGELFF TGTGCCATCAGTGAGTGGCAGGGAATCTCTGGGGAGCTGTTTTTT TRBJ2-2 TRBV10-3 . .
CASSRLGTGRETQYF TGTGCCAGCAGCCGCCTCGGGACAGGGAGAGAGACCCAGTACTTC TRBJ2-5 TRBV7-9 TRBD1 .
CASSHGTAYSNQPQHF TGTGCCAGCAGCCATGGGACGGCCTATAGCAATCAGCCCCAGCATTTT TRBJ1-5 TRBV7-3 . .
CASSVGGPQATDTQYF TGTGCCAGCAGCGTAGGTGGACCTCAGGCCACAGATACGCAGTATTTT TRBJ2-3 TRBV9 . .
CASSQDWYGQFF TGTGCCAGCAGCCAAGATTGGTATGGGCAGTTCTTC TRBJ2-1 TRBV14 . .
CASTSALSDF TGTGCCAGTACCTCAGCCCTCTCCGACTTC TRBJ2-7 TRBV19 . many
CASSPGQEGNQPQHF TGTGCCAGCAGCCCGGGACAGGAAGGCAATCAGCCCCAGCATTTT TRBJ1-5 TRBV2 TRBD1 .
CATSRDGEAFF TGTGCCACCAGCAGGGACGGTGAAGCTTTCTTT TRBJ1-1 TRBV15 . .
CASSEVKLMNTEAFF TGTGCCAGCAGTGAAGTGAAGCTCATGAACACTGAAGCTTTCTTT TRBJ1-1 TRBV6-1 . .
CASSYSGDSYNEQFF TGTGCCAGCAGTTACTCAGGGGACTCCTACAATGAGCAGTTCTTC TRBJ2-1 TRBV6-5 . .
CATSGRGPRVGQPQHF TGTGCCACCAGCGGTCGTGGTCCCAGGGTTGGTCAGCCCCAGCATTTT TRBJ1-5 TRBV15 . .
CASSLIGAATNEKLFF TGTGCCAGCAGCTTGATAGGGGCTGCAACTAATGAAAAACTGTTTTTT TRBJ1-4 TRBV11-2 . .
CASSQSTPGNTIYF TGTGCCAGCAGCCAGTCTACTCCTGGAAACACCATATATTTT TRBJ1-3 TRBV9 . .
CASSTNRDGTEAFF TGTGCCAGTAGTACGAACAGGGACGGGACTGAAGCTTTCTTT TRBJ1-1 TRBV19 . .
CASRPGGVGQPQHF TGTGCCAGCAGACCCGGGGGGGTTGGTCAGCCCCAGCATTTT TRBJ1-5 TRBV6-6 . .
CASLLAGGEETQYF TGTGCCAGCCTACTAGCGGGAGGAGAGGAGACCCAGTACTTC TRBJ2-5 TRBV27 TRBD2 .
CASSEAGILVGYTF TGTGCCAGCAGTGAGGCCGGGATACTGGTTGGCTACACCTTC TRBJ1-2 TRBV2 . .
CAISESTGSGNQPQHF TGTGCCATCAGTGAGTCGACGGGGTCCGGCAATCAGCCCCAGCATTTT TRBJ1-5 TRBV10-3 . few
CAISPGQGALIEFYEQYF TGTGCCATCAGTCCGGGACAGGGGGCCCTAATAGAATTTTACGAGCAGTACTTC TRBJ2-7 TRBV10-3 TRBD1 few
CASSFGGDGTDTQYF TGTGCCAGCAGCTTTGGGGGAGATGGCACAGATACGCAGTATTTT TRBJ2-3 TRBV9 . .
CASKRKAGVADTQYF TGTGCCAGTAAGAGAAAAGCGGGAGTTGCAGATACGCAGTATTTT TRBJ2-3 TRBV19 TRBD2 .